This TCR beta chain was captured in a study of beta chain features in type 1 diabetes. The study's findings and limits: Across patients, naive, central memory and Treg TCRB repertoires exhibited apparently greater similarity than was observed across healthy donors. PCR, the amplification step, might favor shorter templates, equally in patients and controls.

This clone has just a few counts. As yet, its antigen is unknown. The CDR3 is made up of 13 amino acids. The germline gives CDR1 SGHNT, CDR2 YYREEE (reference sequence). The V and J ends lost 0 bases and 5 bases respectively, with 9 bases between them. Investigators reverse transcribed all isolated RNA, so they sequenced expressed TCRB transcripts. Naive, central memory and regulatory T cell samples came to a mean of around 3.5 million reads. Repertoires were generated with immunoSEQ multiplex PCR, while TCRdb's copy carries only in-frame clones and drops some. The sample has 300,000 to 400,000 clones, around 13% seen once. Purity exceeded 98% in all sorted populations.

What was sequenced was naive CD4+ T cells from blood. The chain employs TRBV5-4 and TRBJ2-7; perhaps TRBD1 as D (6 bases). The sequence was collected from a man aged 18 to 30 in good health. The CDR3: CASSLDRDDEQYF. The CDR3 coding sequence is TGTGCCAGCAGCTTGGACAGGGATGACGAGCAGTACTTC.